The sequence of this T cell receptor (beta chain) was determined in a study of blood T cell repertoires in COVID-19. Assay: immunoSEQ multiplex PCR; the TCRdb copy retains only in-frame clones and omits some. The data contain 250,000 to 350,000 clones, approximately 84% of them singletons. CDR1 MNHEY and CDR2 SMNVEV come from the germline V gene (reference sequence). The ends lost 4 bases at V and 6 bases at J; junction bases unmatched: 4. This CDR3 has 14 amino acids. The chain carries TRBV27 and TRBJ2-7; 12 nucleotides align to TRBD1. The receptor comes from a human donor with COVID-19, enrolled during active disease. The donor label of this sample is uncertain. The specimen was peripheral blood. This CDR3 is CASSSGTGGLEQYF. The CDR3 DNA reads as TGTGCCAGCAGTTCCGGGACAGGGGGCCTCGAGCAGTACTTC.